These 32 T cell receptor beta chains were all obtained from the same sample, sequenced in a study of T cell responses to AZD1222 COVID-19 vaccine listed by TCRdb under 2021. Libraries were built with the immunoSEQ multiplex PCR assay. This immuneACCESS table, as held by TCRdb, lists in-frame sequences with V and J called but not all clones. Of the missing ones, under half trace to an unresolved V gene in checked studies; the others have no known cause. A total of under 55,000 clones appear in this sample, approximately 79% of them only once. Of the sample, 10% is held by the ten largest clones. According to the study, the label for this sample's time point signals: baseline before first vaccination. This material consisted of peripheral blood, taken on day 0 of AZD1222 vaccination. The source of these receptors is an adult in good health.

V and J are TRBV9 and TRBJ2-1; D remains unclear. This CDR3 is built from 14 residues. Germline assignment: CDR1 SGDLS and CDR2 YYNGEE. Trimming shortened V by 4 bases and J by 8 bases, and 16 bases separated the two germline ends. CDR3 residues: CASSLRAMRDEQFF. The CDR3 nucleotides read TGTGCCAGCAGCTTAAGAGCGATGCGCGATGAGCAGTTCTTC.

This clone was seen a few times. The chain is built from TRBV9 and TRBJ2-1; the D gene is possibly TRBD1 (6 bases). Trimming shortened V by 0 bases and J by 10 bases, and 14 bases separated the two germline ends. The CDR3 runs to 14 residues. The germline gives CDR1 SGDLS, CDR2 YYNGEE. CDR3 DNA sequence: TGTGCCAGCAGCGTAGACTCGGTGGGGACAGAGCAGTTCTTC. Encoded protein: CASSVDSVGTEQFF.

This rearrangement joins TRBV19 to TRBJ2-7; tentatively, D is TRBD2 (5 bases). With 3 bases removed from V and 3 bases from J, the gap between germline ends came to 15 bases. Germline CDR1 reads LNHDA; CDR2 reads SQIVND (reference sequence). The CDR3 extends over 15 amino acids. CDR3 DNA sequence: TGTGCCAGTAGTATTGAGGCGGGCCGCCGCTACGAGCAGTACTTC. This gives the protein CASSIEAGRRYEQYF.

This clone was seen a few times. The V and J genes are TRBV3-1 (or the pseudogene TRBV3-2) and TRBJ2-7; TRBD1 matches 10 bases. V lost 2 bases and J lost 5; bases outside the gene matches: 6. There are 15 residues in the CDR3. Germline V gene sequence: CDR1 LGHDT, CDR2 YNNKEL (reference sequence). CDR3 protein: CASSQWDRGSDEQYF. The CDR3 DNA reads TGTGCCAGCAGCCAATGGGACAGGGGATCAGACGAGCAGTACTTC.

This sequence joins TRBV14 and TRBJ1-6; D gene ambiguous. Trimming stripped 1 base from V and 9 bases from J, with 19 bases between. This CDR3 region has 17 residues. The germline gives CDR1 SGHDN, CDR2 FVKESK. The CDR3 reads CASSQAALSWSASPLHF. DNA of the CDR3: TGTGCCAGCAGCCAAGCGGCTTTGAGCTGGTCCGCTTCACCCCTCCACTTT.

V is TRBV6-2 or TRBV6-3 and J is TRBJ2-2, with 9 positions matching TRBD2. The CDR3 is made up of 16 amino acids. The V gene end was trimmed by 2 bases and the J gene end by 7 bases; junction bases not matched to a gene: 8. Germline V lookup: CDR1 MNHEY, CDR2 SVGEGT. CDR3 loop: CASSYSGGRADGELFF. CDR3 in DNA: TGTGCCAGCAGTTACAGCGGCGGGAGGGCCGACGGGGAGCTGTTTTTT.

This chain uses TRBV29-1 with TRBJ1-3, with 9 positions matching TRBD1. Germline V CDR1 and CDR2: SQVTM, ANQGSEA. The CDR3 contains 14 residues. V lost 7 bases, J lost 0 bases, and 4 bases stayed unmatched. The CDR3 DNA sequence: TGCAGCGCAAGGACAGGGGACTCTGGAAACACCATATATTTT. It is translated as CSARTGDSGNTIYF.

The J gene is TRBJ2-5, the V gene TRBV28; a weak D match, TRBD1 (5 bases). The V end was cut by 1 base, the J end by 0 bases, with 9 bases between. This CDR3 comprises 15 residues. Germline values: CDR1 MDHEN, CDR2 SYDVKM. The CDR3 coding sequence is TGTGCCAGCAGTTTATCTCAGGGCAACCAAGAGACCCAGTACTTC. Its protein product is CASSLSQGNQETQYF.

Comments on this clone: The sample holds other DNA sequences that translate to the same CDR3. The rearrangement joins TRBV5-1 to TRBJ2-7; D ambiguous. In germline, CDR1 is SGHRS, CDR2 YFSETQ. The CDR3 consists of 11 residues. V dropped 3 bases and J dropped 1 base, with 2 bases sitting between them. The CDR3 DNA reads TGCGCCAGCAGCTCTTCCTACGAGCAGTACTTC. Its protein product is CASSSSYEQYF.

The chain couples TRBV6-6 to TRBJ2-7; D is perhaps TRBD2 (6 bases). V gave up 2 bases and J gave up 0 bases, with 8 bases separating them. Germline V gene data show CDR1 as MNHNY and CDR2 as SVGAGI (reference sequence). The CDR3 length is 14 residues. The CDR3 loop reads CASSYTGGSYEQYF. CDR3 sequence (DNA): TGTGCCAGCAGTTACACCGGGGGCTCCTACGAGCAGTACTTC.

In its sample, this clone was seen a few times. The gene calls are TRBV2 and TRBJ2-3; TRBD2 agrees at 8 bases. The CDR3 is made up of 13 amino acids. The germline V gene encodes CDR1 SNHLY and CDR2 FYNNEI. J lost 5 bases, V lost 7 bases, and 5 bases had no gene match. CDR3 DNA sequence: TGTGCCAGCAAACCGGGGGGGCTAGATACGCAGTATTTT. It is translated as CASKPGGLDTQYF.

This clone has just one count. The chain has TRBV4-1 and TRBJ2-7, with TRBD2 matching over 11 bases. The CDR3 is 18 residues long. Losses at the gene ends were 1 base for V and 9 bases for J; bases not matched to a gene: 17. Per germline, CDR1 MGHRA and CDR2 YSYEKL. The CDR3 nucleotides read TGCGCCAGCAGCCAAGCGGGACTAGCGGAGCCCATCAGGGGTAGGCAGTACTTC. Translated, it gives CASSQAGLAEPIRGRQYF.

A few counts support this clone. The chain carries TRBV6-5 and TRBJ2-7; D possibly corresponds to TRBD1 (6 bases). The CDR3 is 12 amino acids. CDR1 is MNHEY and CDR2 is SVGAGI in the germline V gene. V lost 6 bases to trimming and J lost 7 bases, with 13 bases between them. Here the CDR3 DNA reads TGTGCCAGCAGAGCCAGGGGTGGAGAGCAGTACTTC. Amino acid sequence: CASRARGGEQYF.

This chain connects TRBV19 to TRBJ2-7; D is possibly TRBD1 or TRBD2 (5 bases each). Trimming shortened V by 4 bases and J by 2 bases, and 9 bases separated the two germline ends. Germline CDR1 LNHDA, CDR2 SQIVND (reference sequence). The CDR3 has 13 amino acids. The CDR3 sequence: CASSNRGAYEQYF. The CDR3 nucleotides are TGTGCCAGTAGTAATAGAGGGGCCTACGAGCAGTACTTC.

V usage is TRBV3-1 (or the pseudogene TRBV3-2) and J usage is TRBJ2-5; D not certain. V dropped 5 bases and J dropped 7 bases, with 14 bases sitting between them. The CDR3 runs 13 residues. Germline values: CDR1 LGHDT, CDR2 YNNKEL (reference sequence). The CDR3 region has the DNA TGTGCCAGCAGCTCGCGACGGTTTTGGACCCAGTACTTC. As protein: CASSSRRFWTQYF.

The V and J genes are TRBV7-8 and TRBJ2-7, with 9 nucleotides matching TRBD2. The V gene end was trimmed by 5 bases and the J gene end by 2 bases; junction bases not matched to a gene: 4. The CDR3 length is 14 residues. From germline, CDR1 is SGHVS and CDR2 FQNEAQ. This CDR3 reads CASSPGTSTYEQYF. The CDR3, as DNA: TGTGCCAGCAGCCCCGGGACTAGCACCTACGAGCAGTACTTC.

This chain joins TRBV9 and TRBJ2-5; 8 positions agree with TRBD2. V lost 0 bases, J lost 2 bases, and 6 bases stayed unmatched. The CDR3 has 16 amino acids. CDR1 and CDR2 from the germline V gene are SGDLS and YYNGEE. The DNA of the CDR3 is TGTGCCAGCAGCGTAGAGGGACTAGGGGGTCAAGAGACCCAGTACTTC. Amino acid sequence: CASSVEGLGGQETQYF.

The V gene is TRBV7-9, the J gene TRBJ1-4; 10 bases line up with TRBD1. V shed 4 bases, J shed 10 bases, and the junction held 6 bases outside the gene matches. Germline V gives CDR1 SEHNR, CDR2 FQNEAQ (reference sequence). This CDR3 contains 14 residues. The CDR3 protein is CASSSGQGPGKLFF. The CDR3 DNA sequence: TGTGCCAGCAGCTCGGGACAGGGGCCGGGAAAACTGTTTTTT.

V usage is TRBV2 and J usage is TRBJ1-3; 8 bases align to TRBD1. This CDR3 has 14 residues. Looked up from germline, CDR1 is SNHLY and CDR2 is FYNNEI. V lost 3 bases, J lost 5 bases, and 3 bases stayed unmatched. CDR3 in DNA: TGTGCCAGCAGTGAGACAGGGGTACGAAACACCATATATTTT. Protein: CASSETGVRNTIYF.

The rearrangement links TRBV30 to TRBJ2-3; D is unresolved. V lost 2 bases and J lost 6, with 12 bases in between. The CDR3 covers 13 residues. CDR1 GTSNPN and CDR2 SVGIG come from the germline V gene (reference sequence). CDR3 in amino acids: CAWSTPLGDTQYF. DNA of the CDR3: TGTGCCTGGAGTACCCCTTTAGGGGATACGCAGTATTTT.

This clone was counted once. The chain joins TRBV10-3 to TRBJ2-5; TRBD2 aligns across 7 bases. With V trimmed by 6 bases and J by 2 bases, 3 bases remained unmatched. CDR3 size: 13 residues. Germline V gene lookup returns CDR1 ENHRY and CDR2 SYGVKD. The CDR3 sequence: CAISQAGQETQYF. In DNA form, the CDR3 reads TGTGCCATCAGCCAAGCGGGGCAAGAGACCCAGTACTTC.

The chain joins TRBV15 to TRBJ1-4; perhaps TRBD1 as D (5 bases). The germline V and J ends were trimmed by 1 base and 3 bases, with 9 bases remaining between them. This CDR3 is built from 15 residues. CDR1 is LNHNV, CDR2 YYDKDF, per germline (reference sequence). This CDR3 reads CATSRGGVANEKLFF. In nucleotides, the CDR3 is TGTGCCACCAGCAGAGGAGGGGTGGCTAATGAAAAACTGTTTTTT.

This sequence joins TRBV27 and TRBJ1-6; the D is unclear. Trimming removed 4 bases from V and 8 bases from J, with 21 bases in between. Germline V gives CDR1 MNHEY, CDR2 SMNVEV (reference sequence). The CDR3 runs to 17 residues. The CDR3 protein is CASSSPSPSGWDSPLHF. CDR3 nucleotides: TGTGCCAGCAGTTCACCCTCCCCGAGTGGCTGGGATTCACCCCTCCACTTT.

The chain joins TRBV2 to TRBJ2-7; 9 bases are shared with TRBD1. Germline V gene data show CDR1 as SNHLY and CDR2 as FYNNEI. There are 13 residues in the CDR3. The CDR3 DNA sequence: TGTGCTCAACCGGGACAGGGCTCCTACGAGCAGTACTTC. Translation: CAQPGQGSYEQYF.

This chain uses TRBV19 with TRBJ2-7; 9 nucleotides line up with TRBD2. The CDR3 spans 16 residues. CDR1 LNHDA and CDR2 SQIVND come from the germline V gene (reference sequence). V lost 5 bases, J lost 0 bases, and 8 bases stayed unmatched. CDR3 nucleotide sequence: TGTGCCAGTAGTTCCAGACTAGCGGACCTCTCCTACGAGCAGTACTTC. It codes for CASSSRLADLSYEQYF.

The V and J genes are TRBV19 and TRBJ2-7, with D possibly being TRBD1 (5 bases). This CDR3 is built from 13 residues. Looked up from germline, CDR1 is LNHDA and CDR2 is SQIVND (reference sequence). V lost 10 bases and J 5 bases, leaving 18 bases between the germline ends. The CDR3 loop is CATRGGALDEQYF. CDR3 DNA sequence: TGTGCCACTAGGGGTGGGGCATTGGACGAGCAGTACTTC.

The rearrangement uses TRBV14 and TRBJ1-3; TRBD1 matches 11 bases. Germline V lookup: CDR1 SGHDN, CDR2 FVKESK. CDR3 length: 17 amino acids. The J segment lost 2 bases and the V segment lost 2 bases, leaving 5 bases of the junction unmatched. CDR3 region: CASSQPGTGGTGNTIYF. In DNA form, the CDR3 reads TGTGCCAGCAGCCAACCCGGGACAGGGGGTACTGGAAACACCATATATTTT. The entire variable domain, with the rest obtained from reference TRBV14 and TRBJ1-3, is as follows: EAGVTQFPSHSVIEKGQTVTLRCDPISGHDNLYWYRRVMGKEIKFLLHFVKESKQDESGMPNNRFLAERTGGTYSTLKVQPAELEDSGVYFCASSQPGTGGTGNTIYFGEGSWLTVV.

The gene calls are TRBV6-5 and TRBJ2-7, with a possible D match to TRBD2 (6 bases). The V end lost 2 bases, the J end lost 2 bases, and 7 bases lay between the germline ends. The germline V gene encodes CDR1 MNHEY and CDR2 SVGAGI. This CDR3 is 13 amino acids long. For the CDR3, the DNA is TGTGCCAGCAGTTACAGGGAGGCCTACGAGCAGTACTTC. Protein product: CASSYREAYEQYF.

This clone is medium-sized. The J gene is TRBJ1-2, the V gene TRBV27; D is possibly TRBD1 (6 bases). This CDR3 spans 13 amino acids. Trimming took 10 bases from V and 7 from J, leaving 19 bases between them. In germline, CDR1 is MNHEY, CDR2 SMNVEV (reference sequence). CDR3 nucleotides: TGTGCCACCCTTTCGGGGGCGCAGGGTGGCTACACCTTC. It is translated as CATLSGAQGGYTF.

This chain links TRBV6-6 with TRBJ2-1; D unresolved. This CDR3 contains 14 residues. The V gene lost 0 bases and the J gene lost 6 bases, with 9 bases spanning the gap. Germline CDR1 MNHNY, CDR2 SVGAGI (reference sequence). CDR3 in amino acids: CASSYSLRSNEQFF. Here the CDR3 DNA reads TGTGCCAGCAGTTACTCGCTGCGGAGCAATGAGCAGTTCTTC.

This clone was seen just once. CDR3 protein: CASSDRGDRTEAFF. CDR3 bases: TGTGCCAGCAGTGACAGGGGGGACAGAACTGAAGCTTTCTTT. The chain joins TRBV6-1 to TRBJ1-1; 7 bases line up with TRBD1. Germline lookup yields CDR1 MNHNS and CDR2 SASEGT. The junction had 6 bases not matched to a gene; V was cut back by 3 bases and J by 5 bases. The CDR3 spans 14 residues.

The chain employs TRBV6-2 or TRBV6-3 and TRBJ2-7, with a tentative D call TRBD1 (6 bases). This CDR3 is 14 amino acids long. V was shortened by 2 bases and J by 1 base, with 9 bases between the two germline ends. Germline V lookup: CDR1 MNHEY, CDR2 SVGEGT. The CDR3 sequence: CASSYATGSYEQYF. In DNA, the CDR3 is TGTGCCAGCAGTTACGCGACAGGTTCCTACGAGCAGTACTTC.